A selection of T cell receptor beta chains follows, all from one sample in a study of CD8 T cells in ankylosing spondylitis. One entry per CDR3 protein results from TCRdb running MiXCR on the 5' RACE reads. Here the sample spans around 540,000 distinct CDR3 sequences, approximately 11% being singletons. Sequences were obtained from blood, either unsorted or a sorted T cell fraction (not recorded which). These receptors originate from a male donor with ankylosing spondylitis. The CDR3 runs from the conserved cysteine through the conserved F or W. A D gene is named only where the DNA matches it firmly. Part of the rows lack a size; the others show once, few, many or a class for expanded clones.

d_gene	v_gene	j_gene	abundance	CDR3aa	CDR3nt
TRBD1	TRBV5-1	TRBJ1-1	few	CASSIIQGAASTEAFF	TGCGCCAGCAGCATTATACAGGGGGCGGCGTCCACTGAAGCTTTCTTT
TRBD2	TRBV4-2	TRBJ2-1	few	CASSVPPGLAGAHEQFF	TGTGCCAGCAGCGTACCACCGGGACTAGCGGGAGCACATGAGCAGTTCTTC
NA	TRBV9	TRBJ2-7	NA	CASSRDEAYEQYF	TGTGCCAGCAGCCGGGACGAGGCATACGAGCAGTACTTC
NA	TRBV3-1	TRBJ1-1	few	CASTPRDLNTEAFF	TGTGCCAGCACCCCTAGGGATCTGAACACTGAAGCTTTCTTT
NA	TRBV14	TRBJ2-1	few	CASSLPVAGRNEQFF	TGTGCCAGCAGCCTCCCTGTGGCGGGGCGGAATGAGCAGTTCTTC
NA	TRBV5-1	TRBJ1-6	few	CASNPEPNSPLHF	TGCGCCAGCAACCCGGAGCCCAATTCACCCCTCCACTTT
NA	TRBV20-1	TRBJ1-6	few	CSASRGSTDYNSPLHF	TGCAGTGCTAGTAGGGGATCGACAGATTATAATTCACCCCTCCACTTT
NA	TRBV7-9	TRBJ2-1	NA	CASSPGAGGEQFF	TGTGCCAGCAGCCCGGGCGCCGGAGGTGAGCAGTTCTTC
TRBD2	TRBV24-1	TRBJ2-1	NA	CATSVGTSGINEQFF	TGTGCCACCAGTGTCGGGACTAGCGGGATCAATGAGCAGTTCTTC
TRBD2	TRBV6-2/TRBV6-3	TRBJ2-1	few	CASSPWGSGRYNEQFF	TGTGCCAGCAGCCCCTGGGGTAGCGGGAGATACAATGAGCAGTTCTTC
NA	TRBV12-3/TRBV12-4	TRBJ2-1	few	CASNAGGQPGNEQFF	TGTGCCAGCAATGCCGGAGGCCAACCAGGGAATGAGCAGTTCTTC
TRBD2	TRBV2	TRBJ2-4	NA	CASMVPREARGAKNIQYF	TGTGCCAGCATGGTCCCGCGGGAGGCCCGGGGGGCCAAAAACATTCAGTACTTC
NA	TRBV7-9	TRBJ2-5	many	CASRSLEETQYF	TGTGCCAGCAGATCCCTGGAGGAGACCCAGTACTTC
TRBD2	TRBV12-3/TRBV12-4	TRBJ2-1	NA	CASSTGLAGVEWSEQFF	TGTGCCAGCAGTACGGGACTAGCGGGAGTAGAGTGGAGTGAGCAGTTCTTC
NA	TRBV5-6	TRBJ1-6	NA	CASSLSGDSPLHF	TGTGCCAGCAGCTTAAGCGGAGATTCACCCCTCCACTTT
NA	TRBV28	TRBJ2-5	few	CASSFAAGAQETQYF	TGTGCCAGCAGTTTTGCCGCGGGGGCCCAAGAGACCCAGTACTTC
NA	TRBV5-1	TRBJ2-7	NA	CASSLGQAGEQYF	TGCGCCAGCAGTCTTGGCCAGGCAGGAGAGCAGTACTTC
TRBD2	TRBV5-1	TRBJ2-1	NA	CASRWGGDNEQFF	TGCGCCAGCAGATGGGGGGGAGACAATGAGCAGTTCTTC